These T cell receptor beta chains were read from a single sample in a study of CD8 T cells in ankylosing spondylitis. Each CDR3 protein gets one entry after TCRdb re-called the 5' RACE reads with MiXCR. The data hold some 46,000 distinct CDR3 sequences, with about 11% observed a single time. Input material: blood, either unsorted or a sorted T cell fraction (not recorded which). The source is a male donor with ankylosing spondylitis or in good health (not recorded which). Both conserved end residues are part of each CDR3. D genes are given only for firm matches. Expanded clones get a size class; other rows say once, few or many, or leave the size out.

NA | TRBJ2-7 | few | TRBV20-1 | CSVRGPEQYF | TGCAGTGTCCGCGGGCCCGAGCAGTACTTC
NA | TRBJ1-3 | many | TRBV5-4 | CASSLDSLSTWTSGNTIYF | TGTGCCAGCAGCTTGGACAGCCTTTCAACCTGGACCTCTGGAAACACCATATATTTT
NA | TRBJ2-2 | NA | TRBV7-8 | CASRSGTILTGELFF | TGTGCCAGCAGATCCGGGACCATACTCACCGGGGAGCTGTTTTTT
NA | TRBJ1-2 | many | TRBV12-3/TRBV12-4 | CASSPGRNGGYTF | TGTGCCAGCAGCCCCGGGAGGAATGGGGGCTACACCTTC
NA | TRBJ2-3 | once | TRBV12-3/TRBV12-4 | CASSRGGATDTQYF | TGTGCCAGCAGTAGGGGGGGAGCCACAGATACGCAGTATTTT
NA | TRBJ1-4 | many | TRBV5-1 | CASGAGTNEKLFF | TGCGCCAGCGGGGCAGGAACTAATGAAAAACTGTTTTTT
NA | TRBJ1-5 | NA | TRBV27 | CASRPGLHNQPQHF | TGTGCCAGCCGCCCCGGACTCCACAATCAGCCCCAGCATTTT
TRBD1 | TRBJ2-7 | many | TRBV5-1 | CASSLAPGGPGEQYF | TGCGCCAGCAGCTTGGCCCCAGGGGGCCCAGGGGAGCAGTACTTC
TRBD1 | TRBJ2-7 | NA | TRBV6-6 | CASSPTGGEQYF | TGTGCCAGCAGCCCGACAGGGGGAGAGCAGTACTTC
NA | TRBJ2-7 | many | TRBV5-1 | CASSSNSYEQYF | TGCGCCAGCAGCTCCAATAGCTACGAGCAGTACTTC